This T cell receptor beta chain is from a study of CD8+ T cells in alopecia areata. Background on the study: Among treated patients, oral tofacitinib was administered at 5 to 10 mg twice daily. Tofacitinib administration persisted for 6 to 18 months, succeeded by 6 months off drug.

The sequencing template was cDNA reverse transcribed from extracted RNA. Repertoires were generated with immunoSEQ multiplex PCR, while TCRdb's copy carries only in-frame clones and drops some. The sample lists 200,000 or so clones, roughly 60% seen once, with roughly 5.8% in the top ten. Germline V CDR1 and CDR2: MNHEY, SMNVEV (reference sequence). V lost 2 bases and J lost 1, with 3 bases in between. This CDR3 region has 14 residues. Treatment described: oral pan-JAK inhibitor, 5-10 mg twice daily. Points on this clone: Its antigen is still unknown. Other DNA sequences within the sample encode an identical CDR3.

The study, taken as a whole, reports: Uncertain still, given a single nonresponder, is whether baseline CD8+ expansion links to response. In scalp and blood during tofacitinib, many expanded lesional clones persisted.

The receptor was isolated from a human donor with alopecia areata. The chain recombines TRBV27 with TRBJ2-6; D unresolved. The sequencing here drew on CD4+ T cells sorted from blood, taken at week 24, from a patient treated with tofacitinib. The CDR3 bases are TGTGCCAGCAGTTTAAGGTCTGGGGCCAACGTCCTGACTTTC. Its translation: CASSLRSGANVLTF.